This T cell receptor beta chain was captured by sequencing in a study of T cells after yellow fever vaccination. This CDR3 region has 14 residues. Germline V lookup: CDR1 SGHRS, CDR2 YFSETQ. J lost 5 bases, V lost 1 base, and 2 bases had no gene match. One entry per CDR3 protein, called by TCRdb with MiXCR from the 5' RACE reads. This table has some 240,000 distinct CDR3 sequences, around 4.9% appearing once. This clonotype was seen more than once but under ten times. Material: CD4+ T cells sorted from PBMCs, obtained on the day of the yellow fever booster vaccination. The rearrangement links TRBV5-1 to TRBJ2-5; 10 positions agree with TRBD1. The receptor was isolated from a man aged 18 to 30 who received the YFV17D yellow fever vaccine. The CDR3 loop reads CASSLWGQGETQYF. The CDR3 DNA follows: TGCGCCAGCAGCTTGTGGGGACAGGGGGAGACCCAGTACTTC. The full variable domain, in which reference TRBV5-1 and TRBJ2-5 provide the parts outside the CDR3, is KAGVTQTPRYLIKTRGQQVTLSCSPISGHRSVSWYQQTPGQGLQFLFEYFSETQRNKGNFPGRFSGRQFSNSRSEMNVSTLELGDSALYLCASSLWGQGETQYFGPGTRLLVL.